This T cell receptor beta chain comes out of a study of blood T cells in healthy people across ages. Looked up from germline, CDR1 is DFQATT and CDR2 is SNEGSKA (reference sequence). V was clipped by 2 bases and J by 0 bases, with 8 bases between them. The CDR3 is 13 amino acids. This clonotype was seen more than once but under ten times. For the second PCR, which ran for roughly 6 to 11 cycles, a sample-barcoded 5' primer and a J-beta primer mix were used. Each CDR3 protein is one row after TCRdb ran MiXCR on the 5' RACE reads. The data contain 1.5 million or so distinct CDR3 sequences, about 43% of them seen just once; the ten biggest clones take up less than 8%.

This receptor was obtained from a woman between 18 and 30 years old in good health. The V and J genes are TRBV20-1 and TRBJ2-7; no reliable D call. The specimen sequenced was blood. CDR3 loop: CSARSSSSYEQYF. CDR3 sequence (DNA): TGCAGTGCTAGAAGTTCGAGCTCCTACGAGCAGTACTTC.